A selection of T cell receptor beta chains follows, all from one sample in a study of identifying expanded T cells in peripheral blood. The table came from immunoSEQ multiplex PCR; TCRdb's copy has only in-frame clones and leaves some out. The sample includes approximately 75,000 clones, 85% to 90% of them seen just once. The sample was blood. These receptors all come from a person between 18 and 69 years old in good health. The CDR3 runs from the conserved cysteine through the conserved F or W. The D gene is left open where the match is weak. A clone size is listed for some rows: how often the clone was seen (once, few, many), or a class if it is expanded.

size,V,J,D,CDR3,DNA
-,TRBV10-3,TRBJ2-2,TRBD2,CAISDPGLAGGPASNTGELFF,TGTGCCATCAGTGACCCGGGACTAGCGGGGGGGCCGGCGAGTAACACCGGGGAGCTGTTTTTT
-,TRBV30,TRBJ1-6,-,CAWSTSPNSPLHF,TGTGCCTGGAGTACAAGCCCTAATTCACCCCTCCACTTT
-,TRBV7-2,TRBJ2-3,-,CASSLNAAASTDTQYF,TGTGCCAGCAGCTTAAATGCAGCTGCTAGCACAGATACGCAGTATTTT
-,TRBV7-9,TRBJ1-1,TRBD1,CASSPQTGQNTEAFF,TGTGCCAGCAGCCCTCAGACAGGGCAGAACACTGAAGCTTTCTTT
-,TRBV30,TRBJ1-5,-,CAWSPPNQPQHF,TGTGCCTGGAGTCCCCCCAATCAGCCCCAGCATTTT
-,TRBV10-3,TRBJ1-1,-,CAISEPTGKSSEAFF,TGTGCCATCAGTGAGCCGACAGGTAAATCTTCTGAAGCTTTCTTT
once,TRBV10-3,TRBJ1-2,-,CAISEGSLYGYTF,TGTGCCATCAGTGAAGGGAGCTTATATGGCTACACCTTC
-,TRBV19,TRBJ1-1,-,CASNLGRNTEAFF,TGTGCCAGTAACCTAGGACGGAACACTGAAGCTTTCTTT
-,TRBV5-4,TRBJ2-5,TRBD2,CASTLAGAETQYF,TGTGCCAGCACTCTAGCGGGAGCCGAGACCCAGTACTTC
-,TRBV27,TRBJ2-7,-,CASSLFPGNYEQYF,TGTGCCAGCAGTTTATTTCCGGGGAACTACGAGCAGTACTTC
-,TRBV7-2,TRBJ1-6,TRBD1,CASRPTGDGYNSPLHF,TGTGCCAGCAGACCGACAGGGGACGGCTATAATTCACCCCTCCACTTT
-,TRBV6-6,TRBJ2-2,-,CASSWADQNAGELFF,TGTGCCAGCAGTTGGGCTGACCAGAACGCCGGGGAGCTGTTTTTT
-,TRBV5-6,TRBJ2-7,-,CASSTRGPEQYF,TGTGCCAGCAGCACCCGAGGCCCCGAGCAGTACTTC
-,TRBV10-3,TRBJ2-7,TRBD2,CAISELAGGYFTYEQYF,TGTGCCATCAGTGAACTAGCGGGGGGATATTTTACCTACGAGCAGTACTTC
-,TRBV5-4,TRBJ1-1,-,CASSLMGGVAFF,TGTGCCAGCAGCTTGATGGGGGGTGTAGCTTTCTTT
-,TRBV5-5,TRBJ1-5,TRBD1,CASSPLQGSNQPQHF,TGTGCCAGCAGCCCTCTACAGGGGAGCAATCAGCCCCAGCATTTT
-,TRBV27,TRBJ1-1,-,CATSWGGPNTEAFF,TGTGCCACCTCGTGGGGAGGGCCGAACACTGAAGCTTTCTTT
-,TRBV6-6,TRBJ1-5,-,CASTGNYNQPQHF,TGTGCCAGCACAGGGAATTACAATCAGCCCCAGCATTTT
-,TRBV7-9,TRBJ2-1,TRBD2,CASSLVAGVGNEQFF,TGTGCCAGCAGCTTAGTGGCGGGAGTAGGGAATGAGCAGTTCTTC
-,TRBV2,TRBJ1-2,-,CASRGGGAETYGYTF,TGTGCCAGCAGAGGGGGGGGCGCGGAGACGTATGGCTACACCTTC
-,TRBV9,TRBJ2-7,-,CASSVESGDSYEQYF,TGTGCCAGCAGCGTTGAGTCAGGGGACTCCTACGAGCAGTACTTC
-,TRBV9,TRBJ2-3,TRBD2,CASSVGGKSGRSDTQYF,TGTGCCAGCAGCGTAGGAGGAAAGAGCGGGAGGTCAGATACGCAGTATTTT
-,TRBV9,TRBJ2-1,TRBD2,CASSVYSSGNSLEQFF,TGTGCCAGCAGCGTCTACTCTAGCGGGAACAGTCTTGAGCAGTTCTTC
-,TRBV9,TRBJ1-2,-,CASSVDPLNYGYTF,TGTGCCAGCAGCGTAGACCCTCTTAACTATGGCTACACCTTC